A single sample gave rise to the 30 T cell receptor beta chains below, sequenced in a study of cytomegalovirus exposure and HLA in healthy donors. PCR employed 60 Vbeta and 13 Jbeta primers. Profiled with immunoSEQ multiplex PCR; TCRdb holds only in-frame clones, not every one. Among more than 95,000 clones listed, over 80% were seen once. The sequencing input was PBMCs. These receptors originate from a man aged 25-45 years in good health and CMV-seropositive.

The J gene is TRBJ2-5, the V gene TRBV2, with 8 bases fitting TRBD2. The end of the DNA aligns better with TRBJ2-7, so the J call may be wrong. Germline CDR1 reads SNHLY; CDR2 reads FYNNEI. This CDR3 comprises 13 residues. The CDR3 DNA is TGTGCCAGCGTAGCGGGGTACTCCTACGAGCAGTACTTC. This translates into CASVAGYSYEQYF.

Only a few counts were recorded for this clone. CDR3 loop: CASRRDRGPIRDSPLHF. CDR3 coding DNA: TGTGCCAGCCGTCGGGACAGGGGACCCATTCGGGATTCACCCCTCCACTTT. V and J are TRBV5-5 and TRBJ1-6; 10 bases fit TRBD1. The CDR3 consists of 17 residues. CDR1 is SGHKS and CDR2 is YYEKEE in the germline V gene (reference sequence). The V and J ends lost 7 bases and 8 bases, in that order; junction bases with no gene match: 15.

V gene TRBV7-9 combines with J gene TRBJ2-7; TRBD2 aligns across 8 bases. The CDR3 is 18 residues long. Germline V gives CDR1 SEHNR, CDR2 FQNEAQ (reference sequence). The trim removed 6 bases at V and 5 bases at J, leaving 21 bases unmatched. DNA of the CDR3: TGTGCCAGCAGTCTACCAACCGAATGGGGCGGGGGGAGTGACGAGCAGTACTTC. Encoded protein: CASSLPTEWGGGSDEQYF.

This chain connects TRBV5-1 to TRBJ1-2; TRBD1 aligns across 8 bases. There are 15 residues in the CDR3. The V and J ends lost 4 bases and 2 bases, in that order; junction bases with no gene match: 7. Germline values: CDR1 SGHRS, CDR2 YFSETQ. DNA of the CDR3: TGCGCCAGCAGCACATCCGGGACAGGAAACTATGGCTACACCTTC. It translates to CASSTSGTGNYGYTF.

The CDR3 loop reads CASTADRDFYGYTF. CDR3 nucleotide sequence: TGTGCCAGCACCGCGGACAGAGACTTCTATGGCTACACCTTC. V and J are TRBV2 and TRBJ1-2; possible D gene TRBD1, 6 bases. V lost 7 bases and J 4 bases, leaving 16 bases between the germline ends. This CDR3 comprises 14 residues. Germline V gives CDR1 SNHLY, CDR2 FYNNEI.

V gene TRBV10-3 combines with J gene TRBJ2-1, with 7 bases matching TRBD1. V trimming: 6 bases; J trimming: 6 bases; junction bases outside the gene matches: 14. CDR3 size: 16 residues. CDR1 and CDR2 from the germline V gene are ENHRY and SYGVKD. The CDR3 DNA sequence: TGTGCCATCAGGATGGGGGTCACAGGGGCGGGCAATGAGCAGTTCTTC. Protein: CAIRMGVTGAGNEQFF.

The chain has TRBV12-5 and TRBJ2-7; D not resolved. Germline assignment: CDR1 LGHNT and CDR2 FRNRAP. Trimming removed 6 bases at V and 6 bases at J, with 18 bases between. CDR3 length: 14 amino acids. The CDR3 protein is CASGSAQRRFEQYF. CDR3 bases: TGTGCTAGTGGGTCAGCTCAGCGAAGGTTCGAGCAGTACTTC.

The chain couples TRBV28 to TRBJ2-7; 8 bases agree with TRBD2. With V trimmed by 5 bases and J by 2 bases, 5 bases remained unmatched. The CDR3 extends over 14 amino acids. Germline CDR1 MDHEN, CDR2 SYDVKM. CDR3 residues: CASSPLAGPYEQYF. CDR3 nucleotide sequence: TGTGCCAGCAGTCCCCTAGCGGGCCCCTACGAGCAGTACTTC. The full variable domain, rest sourced from reference TRBV28 and TRBJ2-7, is DVKVTQSSRYLVKRTGEKVFLECVQDMDHENMFWYRQDPGLGLRLIYFSYDVKMKEKGDIPEGYSVSREKKERFSLILESASTNQTSMYLCASSPLAGPYEQYFGPGTRLTVT.

In this sample, this clone turned up once. The genes are TRBV28 and TRBJ2-2, with TRBD2 as a possible D gene (5 bases). The germline V gene encodes CDR1 MDHEN and CDR2 SYDVKM. The CDR3 extends over 15 amino acids. V was clipped by 2 bases and J by 0 bases, with 7 bases between them. CDR3 loop: CASSLAGTNTGELFF. The DNA for the CDR3 is TGTGCCAGCAGTTTAGCCGGGACGAACACCGGGGAGCTGTTTTTT. Filled out from reference TRBV28 and TRBJ2-2, the complete variable domain reads DVKVTQSSRYLVKRTGEKVFLECVQDMDHENMFWYRQDPGLGLRLIYFSYDVKMKEKGDIPEGYSVSREKKERFSLILESASTNQTSMYLCASSLAGTNTGELFFGEGSRLTVL.

This clone was observed a single time. The genes are TRBV4-1 and TRBJ2-5; TRBD1 is a possible D gene (5 bases). With 0 bases removed from V and 5 bases from J, the gap between germline ends came to 7 bases. The V gene's germline CDR1 is MGHRA and CDR2 YSYEKL. The CDR3 sequence is 13 residues long. The CDR3 region is CASSQDYRETQYF. DNA of the CDR3: TGCGCCAGCAGCCAAGACTACAGGGAGACCCAGTACTTC.

This clone was seen just once. V and J are TRBV28 and TRBJ1-1; 10 bases map to TRBD1. Germline trimming cut 6 bases from V and 2 bases from J; bases unmatched to any gene: 9. CDR1 is MDHEN, CDR2 SYDVKM, per germline. This CDR3 comprises 16 residues. The CDR3 is CASSLGTGAYNTEAFF. The CDR3 coding sequence is TGTGCCAGCAGCCTAGGGACAGGGGCTTATAACACTGAAGCTTTCTTT.

This chain joins TRBV19 and TRBJ1-1; D is undetermined. The CDR3 runs 15 residues. Trimming cost V 5 bases and J 1 base, with 14 bases left between them. Germline V lookup: CDR1 LNHDA, CDR2 SQIVND (reference sequence). The chain's CDR3 is CASSSRPRGNTEAFF. The CDR3 DNA reads TGTGCCAGTAGTTCCAGACCGAGAGGGAACACTGAAGCTTTCTTT.

The V gene is TRBV10-3, the J gene TRBJ1-2, with unresolved D. There are 13 residues in the CDR3. Trimming took 3 bases from V and 10 from J, leaving 15 bases between them. Germline CDR1 reads ENHRY; CDR2 reads SYGVKD. For the CDR3, the DNA is TGTGCCATCAGTGAAGTCCTAGGCGGAGACTACACCTTC. As protein: CAISEVLGGDYTF.

The V and J genes are TRBV4-1 and TRBJ1-2, with 9 bases matching TRBD1. The CDR3 covers 13 residues. V was clipped by 1 base and J by 9 bases; unmatched bases: 3. Germline CDR1 MGHRA, CDR2 YSYEKL. The CDR3 loop is CASSQGTGESYTF. CDR3 nucleotide sequence: TGCGCCAGCAGCCAAGGGACAGGGGAAAGCTACACCTTC.

This chain connects TRBV5-1 to TRBJ1-4; D is possibly TRBD1 (6 bases). Germline V lookup: CDR1 SGHRS, CDR2 YFSETQ. The CDR3 has 13 residues. Trimming removed 4 bases at V and 8 bases at J, with 12 bases between. The CDR3 coding sequence is TGCGCCAGCAGCCAGGACAGTTTGGAAAAACTGTTTTTT. Amino acid sequence: CASSQDSLEKLFF.

The chain recombines TRBV5-1 with TRBJ2-7, with D perhaps matching TRBD1 (5 bases). CDR1 is SGHRS and CDR2 is YFSETQ in the germline V gene. V lost 4 bases, J lost 5 bases, and 16 bases lay in between. This CDR3 is built from 14 residues. The DNA of the CDR3 is TGCGCCAGCAGCGGTCAGGGTGGAGCTGACGAGCAGTACTTC. Protein sequence: CASSGQGGADEQYF.

This rearrangement joins TRBV7-9 to TRBJ1-1; D not certain. V gave up 8 bases and J gave up 0 bases, with 16 bases separating them. CDR3 size: 15 residues. Germline V gene lookup returns CDR1 SEHNR and CDR2 FQNEAQ (reference sequence). CDR3 bases: TGTGCCAGCTCCTCTGAGGGCAGTTTGAACACTGAAGCTTTCTTT. Its protein product is CASSSEGSLNTEAFF.

The V gene is TRBV7-6, the J gene TRBJ2-1, with 7 bases fitting TRBD2. Unmatched junction bases numbered 17, after V lost 6 bases and J lost 9 bases. CDR3 length equals 16 residues. In germline, CDR1 is SGHVS, CDR2 FNYEAQ. The CDR3 DNA follows: TGTGCCAGCAGTCCCGGGAGGTCGGGACCCCCGGGTGAGCAGTTCTTC. It yields the protein CASSPGRSGPPGEQFF.

The chain recombines TRBV5-1 with TRBJ1-4; D gene ambiguous. Germline values: CDR1 SGHRS, CDR2 YFSETQ. The CDR3 runs 13 residues. Trimming removed 4 bases at V and 3 bases at J, with 7 bases between. The CDR3 reads CASSPVPNEKLFF. The DNA of the CDR3 is TGCGCCAGCAGCCCAGTTCCTAATGAAAAACTGTTTTTT.

The CDR3 loop reads CASSGGTGGKNIQYF. CDR3 DNA sequence: TGTGCCAGCAGCGGTGGGACAGGGGGGAAAAACATTCAGTACTTC. V usage is TRBV2 and J usage is TRBJ2-4, with 11 nucleotides matching TRBD1. Germline CDR1 SNHLY, CDR2 FYNNEI. V lost 6 bases, J lost 4 bases, and 5 bases stayed unmatched. This CDR3 region has 15 residues.

This clone was detected a few times. The gene calls are TRBV7-9 and TRBJ2-7; TRBD1 matches 7 bases. The V segment lost 6 bases and the J segment 4 bases; nucleotides outside the gene matches: 9. Per the germline V gene, CDR1 is SEHNR and CDR2 is FQNEAQ (reference sequence). This CDR3 has 14 amino acids. The DNA for the CDR3 is TGTGCCAGCAGTTATCCGGGACAGACTTACGAGCAGTACTTC. It encodes CASSYPGQTYEQYF.

The table lists this clone with a count of one. The V and J genes are TRBV28 and TRBJ1-2, with D hard to call. The germline V and J ends were trimmed by 3 bases and 7 bases, with 6 bases remaining between them. CDR3 size: 11 residues. Germline CDR1 and CDR2: MDHEN and SYDVKM. CDR3: CASSLSRGYTF. CDR3 sequence (DNA): TGTGCCAGCAGTTTGAGTCGTGGCTACACCTTC.

About this clone itself: A far larger clone is one base from this, pointing to a likely read error. The CDR3, as DNA: TGTGCCAGCAGCCGGGACAGAAACTATGCCTACACCTTC. Amino acid sequence: CASSRDRNYAYTF. The rearrangement joins TRBV6-4 to TRBJ1-2; 7 positions match TRBD1. Germline values: CDR1 MRHNA, CDR2 SNTAGT. The CDR3 extends over 13 amino acids.

The chain employs TRBV28 and TRBJ1-2; TRBD1 aligns across 8 bases. The J segment lost 12 bases and the V segment lost 1 base, leaving 7 bases of the junction unmatched. The CDR3 consists of 13 residues. Germline V gene lookup returns CDR1 MDHEN and CDR2 SYDVKM. The CDR3 here is CASSLYDRGRNTF. The CDR3 DNA sequence: TGTGCCAGCAGTTTATATGACAGGGGAAGAAACACCTTC.

Concerning this clone: One junction end disagrees with the germline gene, perhaps due to a read error. The rearrangement joins TRBV7-7 to TRBJ2-5; a possible D gene is TRBD1 (5 bases). CDR1 is SSHAT and CDR2 is FNYEAQ in the germline V gene (reference sequence). CDR3 length: 14 amino acids. CDR3 coding DNA: TGTGCTAGCAGCTTAGCCCAGGGTCGGCAGACCCAGTACTTC. Its protein is CASSLAQGRQTQYF. The variable domain in full, completed from reference TRBV7-7 and TRBJ2-5, reads GAGVSQSPRYKVTKRGQDVTLRCDPISSHATLYWYQQALGQGPEFLTYFNYEAQPDKSGLPSDRFSAERPEGSISTLTIQRTEQRDSAMYRCASSLAQGRQTQYFGPGTRLLVL.

This clone came up a few times. The chain joins TRBV25-1 to TRBJ2-7; 7 bases match TRBD1. The V and J ends lost 8 bases and 5 bases, in that order; junction bases with no gene match: 12. CDR3 length equals 14 residues. CDR1 is MGHDK and CDR2 is SYGVNS in the germline V gene. The DNA of the CDR3 is TGTGCCAGCGAACAGGGGACCCAGTCGGACGAGCAGTACTTC. This encodes CASEQGTQSDEQYF.

The chain joins TRBV9 to TRBJ1-6; D is possibly TRBD1 (5 bases). The ends were cut back, 2 bases at V and 9 bases at J, with 12 bases in the middle. From germline, CDR1 is SGDLS and CDR2 YYNGEE. There are 14 residues in the CDR3. The CDR3 loop is CASSVTVGPSPLHF. CDR3 in DNA: TGTGCCAGCAGCGTCACAGTGGGGCCTTCACCCCTCCACTTT.

A remark on this clone: The sample carries other DNA sequences with the same CDR3. V is TRBV7-8 and J is TRBJ1-2, with a weak D call TRBD1 (5 bases). Trimming left V 1 base short and J 5 bases short, with 11 bases between. The CDR3 length is 14 residues. Germline CDR1 and CDR2: SGHVS and FQNEAQ. The CDR3, as DNA: TGTGCCAGCAGCTTAGGTCGGCAGGGATATGGCTACACCTTC. As protein: CASSLGRQGYGYTF.

The V and J genes are TRBV7-6 and TRBJ1-4; no clear D. The V end was cut by 3 bases, the J end by 0 bases, with 8 bases between. The CDR3 length is 15 residues. Germline CDR1 reads SGHVS; CDR2 reads FNYEAQ. DNA for the CDR3: TGTGCCAGCAGCTTGAACAGTGCAACTAATGAAAAACTGTTTTTT. Its translation is CASSLNSATNEKLFF.

The chain uses TRBV30 and TRBJ2-7; 7 bases agree with TRBD1. CDR1 is GTSNPN, CDR2 SVGIG, per germline (reference sequence). Trimming cost V 0 bases and J 1 base; bases outside gene matches: 3. The length of the CDR3 is 14 residues. The CDR3 DNA sequence: TGTGCCTGGAGTGTAGGGGGCAGTTCCTACGAGCAGTACTTC. Amino acids: CAWSVGGSSYEQYF.